These 21 T cell receptor beta chains share one sample of origin, sequenced in a study of blood T cell repertoires in COVID-19. Assay used: immunoSEQ multiplex PCR; TCRdb lists only in-frame clones, some missing. The sample has over 150,000 clones, around 85% seen once. The sequenced sample was peripheral blood. The receptors stem from a woman in her sixties or seventies with acute or convalescent COVID-19.

With respect to this clone: Other DNA sequences within the sample encode an identical CDR3. V and J are TRBV27 and TRBJ1-1; D call uncertain. Trimming stripped 4 bases from V and 8 bases from J, with 8 bases between. Germline V gene lookup returns CDR1 MNHEY and CDR2 SMNVEV (reference sequence). There are 11 residues in the CDR3. This chain's CDR3 is CASSWGGEAFF. The CDR3 DNA sequence: TGTGCCAGCAGTTGGGGAGGGGAAGCTTTCTTT.

This clone was seen only once. The CDR3 DNA is TGTGCCAGCAGCCAAGATCTTCCCTTCTACTATGGCTACACCTTC. Its translation is CASSQDLPFYYGYTF. This sequence joins TRBV4-2 and TRBJ1-2; D remains ambiguous. The CDR3 length is 15 residues. The V gene lost 0 bases and the J gene lost 3 bases, with 11 bases spanning the gap. Germline V lookup: CDR1 LGHNA, CDR2 YNFKEQ.

The chain couples TRBV10-3 to TRBJ1-6; D unresolved. The CDR3 is made up of 14 amino acids. Germline lookup yields CDR1 ENHRY and CDR2 SYGVKD. Trimming left V 1 base short and J 10 bases short, with 11 bases between. The CDR3 sequence is CAISELGRESPLHF. The CDR3, as DNA: TGTGCCATCAGTGAGTTGGGTCGGGAGTCACCCCTCCACTTT.

The CDR3 loop reads CASSDLGGLSVGVEQFF. The CDR3 DNA sequence: TGTGCCAGCAGCGATCTGGGGGGACTCTCGGTCGGGGTTGAGCAGTTCTTC. This chain connects TRBV2 to TRBJ2-1, with TRBD2 as a possible D gene (6 bases). Germline assignment: CDR1 SNHLY and CDR2 FYNNEI. Trimming took 6 bases from V and 9 from J, leaving 27 bases between them. CDR3 length equals 17 residues.

This chain joins TRBV28 and TRBJ1-2, with 8 positions matching TRBD1. CDR1 and CDR2 (germline): MDHEN, SYDVKM. CDR3 size: 14 residues. The V segment lost 4 bases and the J segment 6 bases; nucleotides outside the gene matches: 7. The CDR3 DNA reads TGTGCCAGCAGTTCGCCGGACAGGGTACATGGCTACACCTTC. Its translation: CASSSPDRVHGYTF.

The chain carries TRBV28 and TRBJ1-1; possibly TRBD1 for D (5 bases). Germline values: CDR1 MDHEN, CDR2 SYDVKM. Deletions cut 7 bases from V and 10 bases from J, with 16 bases between. This CDR3 has 12 amino acids. CDR3 sequence reads: CASTLPGRGAFF. CDR3 DNA sequence: TGTGCCAGCACCCTCCCAGGGAGGGGAGCTTTCTTT.

The chain links TRBV5-6 to TRBJ1-1; D perhaps matches TRBD1 (6 bases). Germline V CDR1 and CDR2: SGHDT, YYEEEE. This CDR3 spans 15 amino acids. Trimming cost V 2 bases and J 4 bases, with 15 bases left between them. CDR3 in amino acids: CASSFNRDLVTEAFF. CDR3 bases: TGTGCCAGCAGCTTCAACAGGGATCTGGTCACTGAAGCTTTCTTT.

This chain connects TRBV18 to TRBJ1-1, with 7 bases aligning to TRBD1. With V trimmed by 1 base and J by 1 base, 9 bases remained unmatched. In germline, CDR1 is KGHSH, CDR2 LQKENI. This CDR3 contains 17 residues. The CDR3 DNA reads TGTGCCAGCTCACCACGGCACGGGACAGACCAGAACACTGAAGCTTTCTTT. This codes for CASSPRHGTDQNTEAFF.

The chain has TRBV18 and TRBJ1-2; D is uncertain. The V end was cut by 3 bases, the J end by 5 bases, with 16 bases between. The CDR3 contains 15 residues. Germline CDR1 is KGHSH and CDR2 is LQKENI. The CDR3 DNA is TGTGCCAGCTCACCTTCCTCCCAGCGACCGTATGGCTACACCTTC. Protein product: CASSPSSQRPYGYTF. The variable domain in full, with the rest retrieved from reference TRBV18 and TRBJ1-2, is NAGVMQNPRHLVRRRGQEARLRCSPMKGHSHVYWYRQLPEEGLKFMVYLQKENIIDESGMPKERFSAEFPKEGPSILRIQQVVRGDSAAYFCASSPSSQRPYGYTFGSGTRLTVV.

The chain couples TRBV7-9 to TRBJ2-7, with TRBD2 as a possible D gene (5 bases). Trimming took 5 bases from V and 0 from J, leaving 14 bases between them. CDR3 length: 15 amino acids. From germline, CDR1 is SEHNR and CDR2 FQNEAQ (reference sequence). The CDR3 here is CASSPPGSSSYEQYF. The DNA of the CDR3 is TGTGCCAGCAGCCCGCCGGGATCCAGCTCCTACGAGCAGTACTTC.

The genes are TRBV18 and TRBJ1-1, with a tentative D call TRBD1 (6 bases). The CDR3 totals 14 residues. Germline CDR1 is KGHSH and CDR2 is LQKENI. Trimming removed 0 bases at V and 10 bases at J, with 15 bases between. The CDR3 protein is CASSPPLTGTVAFF. The DNA of the CDR3 is TGTGCCAGCTCACCACCACTAACAGGGACGGTAGCTTTCTTT.

The chain is built from TRBV15 and TRBJ1-4; tentative D call: TRBD1 (5 bases). The length of the CDR3 is 13 residues. V lost 1 base to trimming and J lost 8 bases, with 8 bases between them. Germline V gene data show CDR1 as LNHNV and CDR2 as YYDKDF (reference sequence). Here the CDR3 reads CATSRARVEKLFF. CDR3 DNA: TGTGCCACCAGCAGAGCCAGGGTGGAAAAACTGTTTTTT.

CDR3 coding DNA: TGTGCCAGCAGCGACAGCCTACTCTCTGGAAACACCATATATTTT. Protein product: CASSDSLLSGNTIYF. This chain connects TRBV9 to TRBJ1-3; D uncertain. The germline V and J ends were trimmed by 3 bases and 0 bases, with 10 bases remaining between them. Germline CDR1 SGDLS, CDR2 YYNGEE. The CDR3 spans 15 residues.

The V and J genes are TRBV19 and TRBJ1-5, with 9 bases lining up with TRBD1. Germline CDR1 and CDR2: LNHDA and SQIVND (reference sequence). This CDR3 spans 16 amino acids. With 5 bases clipped from V and 6 bases from J, the junction kept 11 bases outside the gene matches. The CDR3 reads CASSGGTGRGSQPQHF. The CDR3 DNA follows: TGTGCCAGTAGTGGAGGGACAGGGCGAGGTAGTCAGCCCCAGCATTTT.

The chain links TRBV11-2 to TRBJ1-2, with a weak D call TRBD1 (6 bases). This CDR3 spans 13 amino acids. The V end lost 3 bases, the J end lost 7 bases, and 12 bases lay between the germline ends. Germline-derived CDR1 and CDR2 are SGHAT and FQNNGV. CDR3 in DNA: TGTGCCAGCAGCTTTGGGACACAGGGTGGCTACACCTTC. Amino acids: CASSFGTQGGYTF.

In this sample, this clone turned up once. This chain links TRBV11-2 with TRBJ2-3, with 7 bases matching TRBD2. V was pared by 1 base and J by 8 bases, with 9 bases of the junction left unmatched. The CDR3 length is 15 residues. Germline lookup yields CDR1 SGHAT and CDR2 FQNNGV. The CDR3 region has the DNA TGTGCCAGCAGCTTAGTCGTTCGGGGGAGGGGTACGCAGTATTTT. Its translation: CASSLVVRGRGTQYF. Complete variable domain (other parts from reference TRBV11-2 and TRBJ2-3): EAGVAQSPRYKIIEKRQSVAFWCNPISGHATLYWYQQILGQGPKLLIQFQNNGVVDDSQLPKDRFSAERLKGVDSTLKIQPAKLEDSAVYLCASSLVVRGRGTQYFGPGTRLTVL.

V is TRBV9 and J is TRBJ2-1; 8 bases agree with TRBD1. CDR3 size: 15 residues. Germline V lookup: CDR1 SGDLS, CDR2 YYNGEE. Losses at the gene ends were 3 bases for V and 2 bases for J; bases not matched to a gene: 4. Here the CDR3 DNA reads TGTGCCAGCAGCGCCCGGGACAGGACCTACAATGAGCAGTTCTTC. It yields the protein CASSARDRTYNEQFF.

V and J are TRBV5-4 and TRBJ2-7, with a possible D match to TRBD2 (6 bases). This CDR3 has 15 amino acids. The V and J ends lost 2 bases and 7 bases respectively, with 19 bases between them. In germline, CDR1 is SGHNT, CDR2 YYREEE (reference sequence). This chain's CDR3 is CASSLGGVFHGEQYF. DNA for the CDR3: TGTGCCAGCAGCTTAGGAGGGGTTTTCCACGGGGAGCAGTACTTC.

The chain recombines TRBV27 with TRBJ1-4; D may be TRBD1 (6 bases). The germline V gene has CDR1 MNHEY and CDR2 SMNVEV (reference sequence). Trimming removed 5 bases from V and 8 bases from J, with 15 bases in between. The CDR3 totals 14 residues. CDR3 in amino acids: CASSPTGKREKLFF. In DNA form, the CDR3 reads TGTGCCAGCAGTCCTACAGGGAAACGAGAAAAACTGTTTTTT.

This chain links TRBV9 with TRBJ2-5; tentative D call: TRBD1 (6 bases). CDR1 is SGDLS and CDR2 is YYNGEE in the germline V gene. This CDR3 spans 15 amino acids. Trimming shortened V by 4 bases and J by 3 bases, and 16 bases separated the two germline ends. The CDR3 is CASSPAGQGKETQYF. CDR3 in DNA: TGTGCCAGCAGCCCAGCAGGGCAGGGGAAAGAGACCCAGTACTTC. Full variable domain (rest looked up from reference TRBV9 and TRBJ2-5): DSGVTQTPKHLITATGQRVTLRCSPRSGDLSVYWYQQSLDQGLQFLIQYYNGEERAKGNILERFSAQQFPDLHSELNLSSLELGDSALYFCASSPAGQGKETQYFGPGTRLLVL.

This sequence joins TRBV6-6 and TRBJ1-4; D not certain. The CDR3 runs to 14 residues. Per germline, CDR1 MNHNY and CDR2 SVGAGI (reference sequence). Trimming took off 0 bases at V and 12 bases at J, with 14 bases between the two ends. The CDR3 coding sequence is TGTGCCAGCAGTTACTCTTCCCTCGGGTCGGAACTGTTTTTT. As protein: CASSYSSLGSELFF.